This T cell receptor beta chain is from a study of OX40 agonist ivuxolimab in advanced cancers. At the level of the study: Patients undergoing dose escalation presented with hepatocellular carcinoma, melanoma, renal cell or head and neck cancer. Of the participants, around 39% had some prior anti-PD-1, anti-PD-L1 or anti-CTLA-4 therapy, which was allowed.

Trimming removed 4 bases from V and 9 bases from J; junction bases left unmatched: 5. This CDR3 is 14 amino acids long. Germline V lookup: CDR1 LNHNV, CDR2 YYDKDF (reference sequence). If patients had autoimmune disease history or systemic immunosuppression, they were excluded. Sequencing was performed with immunoSEQ multiplex PCR; in TCRdb, only in-frame clones are kept and a portion is missing. The sample comprises approximately 45,000 clones, around 94% of which are singletons, and around 10% rests with the top ten. The sample here was CD4+ or CD8+ T cells sorted from blood, taken in a trial of the OX40 agonist ivuxolimab. The clonotype was recovered from an adult with an advanced solid tumor such as melanoma, head and neck, liver or kidney cancer. The chain recombines TRBV15 with TRBJ2-1; 11 bases line up with TRBD2. The chain's CDR3 is CATSTLAGVSEQFF. In DNA form, the CDR3 reads TGTGCCACCAGCACACTAGCGGGAGTTTCTGAGCAGTTCTTC.